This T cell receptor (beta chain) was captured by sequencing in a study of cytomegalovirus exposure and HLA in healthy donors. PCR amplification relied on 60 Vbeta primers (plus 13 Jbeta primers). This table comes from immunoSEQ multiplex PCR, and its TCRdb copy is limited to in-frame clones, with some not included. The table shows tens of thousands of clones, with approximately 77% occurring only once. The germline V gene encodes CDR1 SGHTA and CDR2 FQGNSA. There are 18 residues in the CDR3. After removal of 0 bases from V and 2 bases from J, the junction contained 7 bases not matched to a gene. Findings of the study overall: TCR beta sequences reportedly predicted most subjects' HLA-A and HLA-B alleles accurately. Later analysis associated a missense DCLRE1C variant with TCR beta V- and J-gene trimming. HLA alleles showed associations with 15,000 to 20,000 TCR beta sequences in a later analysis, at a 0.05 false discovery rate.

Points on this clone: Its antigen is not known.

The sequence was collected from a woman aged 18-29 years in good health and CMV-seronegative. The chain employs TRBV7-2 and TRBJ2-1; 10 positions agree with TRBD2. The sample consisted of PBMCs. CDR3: CASSLATLAGVTYNEQFF. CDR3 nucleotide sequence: TGTGCCAGCAGCTTAGCCACCCTAGCGGGAGTAACCTACAATGAGCAGTTCTTC.